The 20 T cell receptor beta chains below all came from one sample that was sequenced in a study of blood T cell repertoires in COVID-19. Clones were sequenced by immunoSEQ multiplex PCR, and TCRdb holds only the in-frame ones, with some missing. The sample has fewer than 70,000 clones, around 78% seen once. Sequenced sample: peripheral blood. The receptors stem from a human donor in a cohort sampled during active COVID-19.

This clone has a single count. This chain connects TRBV5-6 to TRBJ1-5; 11 bases match TRBD1. CDR1 SGHDT and CDR2 YYEEEE come from the germline V gene. CDR3 length: 16 residues. Trimming took 3 bases from V and 2 from J; bases not matched to a gene: 4. This chain's CDR3 is CASSSGQGAGNQPQHF. The CDR3 coding sequence is TGTGCCAGCAGCTCCGGACAGGGGGCGGGCAATCAGCCCCAGCATTTT.

This clone came up once. This chain uses TRBV18 with TRBJ2-7; D not resolved. Trimming took 4 bases from V and 4 from J, leaving 11 bases between them. The CDR3 runs 13 residues. Germline CDR1 is KGHSH and CDR2 is LQKENI. The CDR3 is CASSLETLYEQYF. CDR3 nucleotide sequence: TGTGCCAGCTCACTTGAGACTCTATACGAGCAGTACTTC.

J is TRBJ2-7 and V is TRBV6-6; TRBD1 matches 8 bases. This CDR3 spans 14 amino acids. J lost 4 bases, V lost 4 bases, and 6 bases had no gene match. CDR1 MNHNY and CDR2 SVGAGI come from the germline V gene (reference sequence). The CDR3 region has the DNA TGTGCCAGCAGTTCTGACAGGGGCTCTTACGAGCAGTACTTC. As protein: CASSSDRGSYEQYF.

A few counts support this clone. This rearrangement joins TRBV2 to TRBJ1-5; 9 nucleotides match TRBD1. The trim removed 3 bases at V and 6 bases at J, leaving 6 bases unmatched. Germline CDR1 reads SNHLY; CDR2 reads FYNNEI. CDR3 length equals 15 residues. The CDR3 DNA follows: TGTGCCAGCAGTGAGACGTACAGGGGGCGTCAGCCCCAGCATTTT. Its translation is CASSETYRGRQPQHF.

This clone was detected a few times. The CDR3 sequence: CASSELAGSYNEQFF. CDR3 sequence (DNA): TGTGCCAGCAGTGAACTAGCGGGCTCCTACAATGAGCAGTTCTTC. The V and J genes are TRBV6-1 and TRBJ2-1; TRBD2 agrees at 8 bases. With 2 bases clipped from V and 0 bases from J, the junction kept 0 bases outside the gene matches. CDR3 length: 15 amino acids. CDR1 is MNHNS, CDR2 SASEGT, per germline.

The chain is built from TRBV10-3 and TRBJ1-2; D is possibly TRBD1 (5 bases). CDR1 is ENHRY and CDR2 is SYGVKD in the germline V gene. The CDR3 spans 16 residues. V was shortened by 2 bases and J by 4 bases, with 17 bases between the two germline ends. CDR3 amino acids: CAISEPGATPSYGYTF. The CDR3 DNA sequence: TGTGCCATCAGTGAGCCTGGGGCCACCCCTAGCTATGGCTACACCTTC.

This clone was seen a handful of times. The rearrangement uses TRBV19 and TRBJ1-1, with 8 bases lining up with TRBD1. The CDR3 has 13 residues. Germline V lookup: CDR1 LNHDA, CDR2 SQIVND (reference sequence). J gave up 11 bases and V 10 bases, and 15 bases lay outside the gene matches. DNA of the CDR3: TGTGCCACCGGGACAGGCCGTCGGGGGTTGGCTTTCTTT. Amino acid sequence: CATGTGRRGLAFF.

The chain links TRBV2 to TRBJ1-1; D unresolved. Trimming took 5 bases from V and 7 from J, leaving 14 bases between them. Germline V gives CDR1 SNHLY, CDR2 FYNNEI. CDR3 size: 13 residues. The CDR3 sequence: CASSRAEHSEAFF. CDR3 in DNA: TGTGCCAGCAGTCGCGCAGAACACAGTGAAGCTTTCTTT.

This clone was counted at least ten times. The CDR3 DNA sequence: TGTGCCAGCAGTCCCGGACAGGGCATACTCCAGCATTTT. Translating gives CASSPGQGILQHF. V is TRBV6-2 or TRBV6-3 and J is TRBJ1-5, with 8 bases lining up with TRBD1. Germline assignment: CDR1 MNHEY and CDR2 SVGEGT. This CDR3 spans 13 amino acids. The V gene end was trimmed by 5 bases and the J gene end by 12 bases; junction bases not matched to a gene: 9.

The chain joins TRBV18 to TRBJ2-7; D unclear. CDR1 is KGHSH, CDR2 LQKENI, per germline. The CDR3 consists of 12 residues. Trimming cost V 4 bases and J 6 bases, with 10 bases left between them. The CDR3 coding sequence is TGTGCCAGCTCACATTCCTCGGGCGAGCAGTACTTC. This gives the protein CASSHSSGEQYF.

For this clone: Germline is not matched at one junction end, which may reflect a read error. CDR3 DNA: TGCGCCAGCAGCTCGGGACTTAAAAACTATGGCTACATCTTC. Encoded protein: CASSSGLKNYGYIF. The genes are TRBV5-1 and TRBJ1-2, with D perhaps TRBD1 (5 bases). This CDR3 contains 14 residues. The V gene's germline CDR1 is SGHRS and CDR2 YFSETQ. The full variable domain, rest sourced from reference TRBV5-1 and TRBJ1-2, is KAGVTQTPRYLIKTRGQQVTLSCSPISGHRSVSWYQQTPGQGLQFLFEYFSETQRNKGNFPGRFSGRQFSNSRSEMNVSTLELGDSALYLCASSSGLKNYGYIFGSGTRLTVV.

DNA of the CDR3: TGTGCCAGCAGCCCGCCGGCAGGGTTCCACGAGCAGTACTTC. Its translation: CASSPPAGFHEQYF. The chain employs TRBV7-9 and TRBJ2-7; D perhaps matches TRBD1 (5 bases). Trimming left V 5 bases short and J 5 bases short, with 16 bases between. This CDR3 has 14 residues. Germline V lookup: CDR1 SEHNR, CDR2 FQNEAQ (reference sequence).

The chain couples TRBV20-1 to TRBJ2-3; no reliable D call. The germline V gene encodes CDR1 DFQATT and CDR2 SNEGSKA (reference sequence). The CDR3 is 11 residues long. V lost 5 bases to trimming and J lost 1 base, with 4 bases between them. CDR3: CSAQGTDTQYF. CDR3 DNA: TGCAGTGCTCAGGGCACAGATACGCAGTATTTT.

As regards this clone: The same CDR3 arises from other DNA sequences in this sample as well. This sequence joins TRBV19 and TRBJ2-7; D is ambiguous. CDR1 is LNHDA and CDR2 is SQIVND in the germline V gene (reference sequence). The CDR3 runs to 13 residues. V lost 1 base and J 3 bases, leaving 7 bases between the germline ends. CDR3 nucleotide sequence: TGTGCCAGTAGTATAGTTCCCGGCTACGAGCAGTACTTC. As protein: CASSIVPGYEQYF.

The chain employs TRBV9 and TRBJ2-7, with TRBD2 matching 14 bases. From germline, CDR1 is SGDLS and CDR2 YYNGEE. CDR3 length equals 17 residues. V lost 3 bases and J lost 3; bases outside the gene matches: 8. CDR3 sequence reads: CASSAGTSGSGYYEQYF. In nucleotides, the CDR3 is TGTGCCAGCAGCGCTGGGACTAGCGGGAGTGGGTACTACGAGCAGTACTTC.

About this clone itself: The sample has other DNA sequences that encode this CDR3 too. This rearrangement joins TRBV18 to TRBJ1-1; 8 nucleotides match TRBD1. Trimming at V came to 2 bases and at J to 4 bases, leaving 3 bases not matched to a gene. This CDR3 comprises 14 residues. Germline values: CDR1 KGHSH, CDR2 LQKENI. The CDR3 region has the DNA TGTGCCAGCTCACCAAACACAGGGGGCACTGAAGCTTTCTTT. Its translation is CASSPNTGGTEAFF.

The chain's CDR3 is CASSRSSGFTEAFF. In DNA, the CDR3 is TGTGCCAGCTCACGGTCATCAGGGTTCACTGAAGCTTTCTTT. The V call is TRBV18, the J call TRBJ1-1; D might be TRBD1 (5 bases). V was trimmed by 4 bases and J by 4 bases, leaving 13 bases between them. Germline CDR1 reads KGHSH; CDR2 reads LQKENI. CDR3 size: 14 residues.

V is TRBV7-3 and J is TRBJ2-7, with D tentatively TRBD1 (6 bases). The CDR3 consists of 13 residues. The V end was cut by 4 bases, the J end by 6 bases, with 13 bases between. Germline CDR1 reads SGHTA; CDR2 reads FQGTGA. This CDR3 is CASSSDTGSEQYF. The CDR3 bases are TGTGCCAGCAGCTCTGATACAGGGTCCGAGCAGTACTTC.

The chain combines TRBV5-1 with TRBJ1-4; D might be TRBD1 (6 bases). Trimming shortened V by 2 bases and J by 4 bases, and 18 bases separated the two germline ends. The CDR3 is made up of 17 amino acids. Germline loops: CDR1 SGHRS, CDR2 YFSETQ. CDR3: CASSFLPGQRINEKLFF. CDR3 bases: TGCGCCAGCAGCTTTTTGCCTGGACAGCGAATTAATGAAAAACTGTTTTTT.

The chain employs TRBV6-5 and TRBJ1-1; the D is unclear. V lost 8 bases and J lost 0, with 7 bases in between. From germline, CDR1 is MNHEY and CDR2 SVGAGI. The CDR3 runs 12 residues. CDR3 sequence: CASRTVNTEAFF. DNA for the CDR3: TGTGCCAGCCGAACAGTGAACACTGAAGCTTTCTTT.